This is a list of T cell receptor beta chains from one sample in a study of T-cell reconstitution after alpha-beta-depleted transplantation in children. TCRdb reprocessed the PCR reads via MiXCR and lists one record per CDR3 protein. The repertoire consists of about 200,000 distinct CDR3 sequences, with approximately 7% occurring once and the leading ten covering around 5%. The sample consisted of PBMCs, taken before TCRalphabeta/CD19-depleted stem cell transplant. The receptors were sampled from a boy aged 2 to 9 with acute lymphoblastic leukemia, due to receive a stem cell transplant. Each CDR3 is given with its conserved first and last residue.

CDR3aa,j_gene,v_gene
CATRGLGNEQFF,TRBJ2-1,TRBV24-1
CASSASGNSNEKLFF,TRBJ1-4,TRBV9
CASSLRANYGYTF,TRBJ1-2,TRBV27
CASDRESGYTF,TRBJ1-2,TRBV2
CAICRDLARTSYNEQFF,TRBJ2-1,TRBV10-3
CASSSGGATDTQYF,TRBJ2-3,TRBV7-9
CASSLDNRGQTYNEQFF,TRBJ2-1,TRBV5-1
CSARGGGYDYTF,TRBJ1-2,TRBV20-1
CASSLPGGGQFF,TRBJ2-1,TRBV3-1
CSARTREGQETQYF,TRBJ2-5,TRBV20-1
CASSQGGTGGRSGYTF,TRBJ1-2,TRBV4-3
CATSREAGAAYNEQFF,TRBJ2-1,TRBV15
CSVVQDRKETQYF,TRBJ2-5,TRBV29-1
CATSGTGASTDTQYF,TRBJ2-3,TRBV24-1
CASGRGNEQFF,TRBJ2-1,TRBV27
CASSLGGQGAYEQYF,TRBJ2-7,TRBV28
CASWGGSGTDTQYF,TRBJ2-3,TRBV6-1
CSARDMTGNYNSPLHF,TRBJ1-6,TRBV20-1
CASSLTGQGFVYEKLFF,TRBJ1-4,TRBV7-9
CASVSGGALDTQYF,TRBJ2-3,TRBV5-1
CSARGASGSYEQYF,TRBJ2-7,TRBV20-1
CASSFRVDTDTQYF,TRBJ2-3,TRBV5-6
CASSPVPGLNYEQFF,NA,TRBV18
CASSYSEGSANYGYTF,TRBJ1-2,TRBV6-5
CASSFYYADSGPTNYEQYF,TRBJ2-7,TRBV5-4
CASSLRGVSGPSLGTDTQYF,TRBJ2-3,TRBV27
CSVDTGTGQNIQYF,TRBJ2-4,TRBV29-1
CASSRRDRGTGELFF,TRBJ2-2,TRBV7-9
CASITPAGQGGYGYTF,TRBJ1-2,TRBV28
CASSLVREGTQYF,TRBJ2-3,TRBV11-2
CASSSFLAGYEQYF,TRBJ2-7,TRBV7-9
CSARQTTTGELFF,TRBJ2-2,TRBV20-1
CASSIAIGTANTGELFF,TRBJ2-2,TRBV19
CSATATPKVSYEQYF,TRBJ2-7,TRBV20-1
CASSRTGGDQPQHF,TRBJ1-5,TRBV11-2
CSVNVGESQHF,TRBJ1-5,TRBV29-1
CSATDSFQPQHF,TRBJ1-5,TRBV20-1
CSARKPGTAYNEQFF,TRBJ2-1,TRBV20-1
CASSFDTGFRYEQYF,TRBJ2-7,TRBV12-3/TRBV12-4